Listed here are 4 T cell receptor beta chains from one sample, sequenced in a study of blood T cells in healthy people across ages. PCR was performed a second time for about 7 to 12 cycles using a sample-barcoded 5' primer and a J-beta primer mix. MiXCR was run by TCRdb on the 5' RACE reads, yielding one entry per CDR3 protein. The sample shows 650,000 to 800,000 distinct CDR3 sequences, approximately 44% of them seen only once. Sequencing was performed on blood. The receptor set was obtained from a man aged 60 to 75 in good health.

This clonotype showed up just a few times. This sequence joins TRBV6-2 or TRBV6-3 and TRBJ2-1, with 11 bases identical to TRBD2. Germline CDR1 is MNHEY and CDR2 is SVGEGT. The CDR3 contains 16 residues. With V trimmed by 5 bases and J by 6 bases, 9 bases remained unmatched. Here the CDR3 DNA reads TGTGCCAGCAGTACCTTAGCGGGGGGGCCGTCCAATGAGCAGTTCTTC. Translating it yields CASSTLAGGPSNEQFF.

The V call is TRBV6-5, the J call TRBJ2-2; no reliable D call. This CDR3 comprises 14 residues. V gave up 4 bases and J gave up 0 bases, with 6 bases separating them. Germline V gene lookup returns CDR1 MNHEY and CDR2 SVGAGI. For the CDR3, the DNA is TGTGCCAGCAGTTTCGCTGCGAACACCGGGGAGCTGTTTTTT. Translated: CASSFAANTGELFF.

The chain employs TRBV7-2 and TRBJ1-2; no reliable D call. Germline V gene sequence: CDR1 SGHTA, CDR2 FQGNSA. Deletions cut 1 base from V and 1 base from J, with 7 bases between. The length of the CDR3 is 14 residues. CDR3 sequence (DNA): TGTGCCAGCAGCTTAGGCCCCCGTAACTATGGCTACACCTTC. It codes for CASSLGPRNYGYTF.

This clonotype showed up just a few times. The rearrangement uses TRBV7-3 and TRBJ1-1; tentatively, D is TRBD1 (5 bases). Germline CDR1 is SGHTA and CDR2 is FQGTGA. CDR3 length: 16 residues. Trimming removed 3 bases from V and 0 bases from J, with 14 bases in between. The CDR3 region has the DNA TGTGCCAGCAGCTTGGGACCCCCCGGAATGAACACTGAAGCTTTCTTT. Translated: CASSLGPPGMNTEAFF.